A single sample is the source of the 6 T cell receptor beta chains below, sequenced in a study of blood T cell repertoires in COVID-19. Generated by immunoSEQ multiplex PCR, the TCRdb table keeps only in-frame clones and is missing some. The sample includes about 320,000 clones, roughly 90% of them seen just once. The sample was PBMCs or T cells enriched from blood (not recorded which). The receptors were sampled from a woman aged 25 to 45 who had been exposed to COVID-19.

CDR3 sequence: CASSLGRREQYF. The CDR3 nucleotides are TGTGCCAGCAGCTTAGGCCGTCGGGAGCAGTACTTC. This chain connects TRBV13 to TRBJ2-7, with unresolved D. V was shortened by 0 bases and J by 7 bases, with 7 bases between the two germline ends. This CDR3 contains 12 residues. The germline CDR1 and CDR2 sequences are PRHDT and FYEKMQ (reference sequence).

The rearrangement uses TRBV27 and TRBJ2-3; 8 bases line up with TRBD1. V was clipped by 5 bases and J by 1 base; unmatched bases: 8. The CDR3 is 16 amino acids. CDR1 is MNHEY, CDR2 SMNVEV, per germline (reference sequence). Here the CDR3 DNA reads TGTGCCAGCAGTCCGCAGGACAGGGAGGGCACAGATACGCAGTATTTT. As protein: CASSPQDREGTDTQYF.

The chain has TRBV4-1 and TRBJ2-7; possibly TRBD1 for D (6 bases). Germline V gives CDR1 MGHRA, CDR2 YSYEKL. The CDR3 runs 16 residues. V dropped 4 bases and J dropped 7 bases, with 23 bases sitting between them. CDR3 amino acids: CASSRGRDTRRAEQYF. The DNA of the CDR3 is TGCGCCAGCAGCCGAGGCCGGGACACAAGAAGGGCGGAGCAGTACTTC.

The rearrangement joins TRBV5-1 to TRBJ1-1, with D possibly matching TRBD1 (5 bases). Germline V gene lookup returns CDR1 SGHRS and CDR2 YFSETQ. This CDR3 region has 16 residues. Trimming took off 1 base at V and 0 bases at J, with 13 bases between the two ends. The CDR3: CASSLYQGSMNTEAFF. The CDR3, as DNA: TGCGCCAGCAGCTTGTATCAGGGTTCAATGAACACTGAAGCTTTCTTT.

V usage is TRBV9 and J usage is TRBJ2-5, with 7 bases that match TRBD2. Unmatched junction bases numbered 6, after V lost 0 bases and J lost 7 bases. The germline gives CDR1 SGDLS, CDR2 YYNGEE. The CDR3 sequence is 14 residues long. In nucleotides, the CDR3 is TGTGCCAGCAGCGTAGATTCGGGGGGACCGACCCAGTACTTC. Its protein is CASSVDSGGPTQYF.

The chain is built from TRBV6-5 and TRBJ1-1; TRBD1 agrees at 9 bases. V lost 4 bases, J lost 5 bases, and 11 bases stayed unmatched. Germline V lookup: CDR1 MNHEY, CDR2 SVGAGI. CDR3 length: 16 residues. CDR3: CASSFPTGGAGTEAFF. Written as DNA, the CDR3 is TGTGCCAGCAGTTTCCCGACAGGGGGGGCGGGGACTGAAGCTTTCTTT.